This T cell receptor (beta chain) was identified in a study of beta chain features in type 1 diabetes. The overall study: Healthy donors and patients showed comparable age, gender and cell yields.

This clone was observed many times. Its matching antigen is unknown. Expressed TCRB transcripts were sequenced after all isolated RNA was converted to cDNA. Sequencing was performed with immunoSEQ multiplex PCR; in TCRdb, only in-frame clones are kept and a portion is missing. Of 160,000 or so clones detected, 8.5% to 14% appear once; the ten largest clones hold about 2%. The germline V gene has CDR1 SGHTA and CDR2 FQGNSA. Trimming shortened V by 4 bases and J by 4 bases, and 8 bases separated the two germline ends. The CDR3 is made up of 12 amino acids. General study findings and limits: TCRB CDR3 length was moderately but significantly reduced in all four CD4+ subsets of Type 1 diabetes patients.

Heparinised blood was drawn once per donor, averaging around 120 mL. Sorting based on CD45RO/CCR7/CD25/CD127/CD95/CD27 separated CD4+ naive, central memory, regulatory and stem cell-like memory cells. V and J are TRBV7-2 and TRBJ2-7; D is perhaps TRBD1 (5 bases). This sequence was found in a man aged 18 to 29 in good health. Sequenced input: central memory CD4+ T cells from blood. The CDR3: CASSSNRYEQYF. CDR3 in DNA: TGTGCCAGCAGCTCGAACAGGTACGAGCAGTACTTC.